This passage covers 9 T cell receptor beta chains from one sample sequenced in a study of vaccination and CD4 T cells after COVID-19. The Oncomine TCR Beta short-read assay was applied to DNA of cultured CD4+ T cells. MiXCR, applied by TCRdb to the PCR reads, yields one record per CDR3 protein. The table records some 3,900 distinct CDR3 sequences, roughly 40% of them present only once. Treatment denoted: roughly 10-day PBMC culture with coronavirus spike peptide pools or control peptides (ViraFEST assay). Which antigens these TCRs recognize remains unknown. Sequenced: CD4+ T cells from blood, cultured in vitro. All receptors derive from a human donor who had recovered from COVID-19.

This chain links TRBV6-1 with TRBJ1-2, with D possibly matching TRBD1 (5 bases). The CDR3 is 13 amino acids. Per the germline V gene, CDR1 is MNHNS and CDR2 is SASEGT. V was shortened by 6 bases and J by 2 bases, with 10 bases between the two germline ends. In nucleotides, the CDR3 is TGTGCCAGCAGACCGACAGACAACTATGGCTACACCTTC. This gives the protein CASRPTDNYGYTF.

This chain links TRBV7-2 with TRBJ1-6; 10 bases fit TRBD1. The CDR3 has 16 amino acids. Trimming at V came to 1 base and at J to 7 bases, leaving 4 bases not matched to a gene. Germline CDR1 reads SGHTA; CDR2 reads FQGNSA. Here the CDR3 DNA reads TGTGCCAGCAGCTTAGGGACAGGGGGACGGAATTCACCCCTCCACTTT. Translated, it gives CASSLGTGGRNSPLHF.

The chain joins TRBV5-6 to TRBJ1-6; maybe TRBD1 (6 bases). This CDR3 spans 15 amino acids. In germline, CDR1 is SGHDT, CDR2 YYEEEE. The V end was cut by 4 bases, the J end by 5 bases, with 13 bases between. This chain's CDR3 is CASSQGPRDNSPLHF. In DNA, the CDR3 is TGTGCCAGCAGCCAGGGGCCTCGGGATAATTCACCCCTCCACTTT.

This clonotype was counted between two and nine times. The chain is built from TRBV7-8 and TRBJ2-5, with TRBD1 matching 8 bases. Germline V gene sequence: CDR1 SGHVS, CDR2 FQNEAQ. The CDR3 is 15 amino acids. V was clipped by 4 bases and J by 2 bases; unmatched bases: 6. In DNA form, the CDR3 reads TGTGCCAGCAGCTATCAAGGGACAGGTCAAGAGACCCAGTACTTC. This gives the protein CASSYQGTGQETQYF.

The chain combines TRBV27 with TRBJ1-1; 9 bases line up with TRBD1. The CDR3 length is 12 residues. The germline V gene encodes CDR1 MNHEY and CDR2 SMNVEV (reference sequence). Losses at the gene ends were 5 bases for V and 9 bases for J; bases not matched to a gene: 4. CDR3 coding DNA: TGTGCCAGCAGTATAACAGGGGGCCAAGCTTTCTTT. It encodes CASSITGGQAFF.

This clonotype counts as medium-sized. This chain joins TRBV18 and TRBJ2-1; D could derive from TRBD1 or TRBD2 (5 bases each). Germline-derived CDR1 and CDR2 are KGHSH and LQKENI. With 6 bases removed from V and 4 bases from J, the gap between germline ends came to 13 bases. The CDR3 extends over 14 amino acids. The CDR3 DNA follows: TGTGCCAGCTCCGACGGATGGGGGTACAATGAGCAGTTCTTC. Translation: CASSDGWGYNEQFF.

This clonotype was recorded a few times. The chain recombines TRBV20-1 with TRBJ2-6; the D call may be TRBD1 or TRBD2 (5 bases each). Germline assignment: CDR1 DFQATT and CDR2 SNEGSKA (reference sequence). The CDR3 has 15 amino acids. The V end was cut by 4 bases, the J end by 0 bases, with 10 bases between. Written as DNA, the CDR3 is TGCAGTGCTATAGGGACGGACTCTGGGGCCAACGTCCTGACTTTC. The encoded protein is CSAIGTDSGANVLTF.

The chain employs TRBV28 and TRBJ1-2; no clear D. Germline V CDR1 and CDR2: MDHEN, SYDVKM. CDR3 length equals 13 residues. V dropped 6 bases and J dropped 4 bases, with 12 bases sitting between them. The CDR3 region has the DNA TGTGCCAGCAGAAAACAAGGAGGCTATGGCTACACCTTC. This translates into CASRKQGGYGYTF.

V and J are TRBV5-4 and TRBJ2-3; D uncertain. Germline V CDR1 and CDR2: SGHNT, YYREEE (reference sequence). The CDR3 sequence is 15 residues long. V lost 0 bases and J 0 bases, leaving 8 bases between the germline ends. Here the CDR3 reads CASSLATTSTDTQYF. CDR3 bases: TGTGCCAGCAGCTTGGCCACAACTAGCACAGATACGCAGTATTTT.